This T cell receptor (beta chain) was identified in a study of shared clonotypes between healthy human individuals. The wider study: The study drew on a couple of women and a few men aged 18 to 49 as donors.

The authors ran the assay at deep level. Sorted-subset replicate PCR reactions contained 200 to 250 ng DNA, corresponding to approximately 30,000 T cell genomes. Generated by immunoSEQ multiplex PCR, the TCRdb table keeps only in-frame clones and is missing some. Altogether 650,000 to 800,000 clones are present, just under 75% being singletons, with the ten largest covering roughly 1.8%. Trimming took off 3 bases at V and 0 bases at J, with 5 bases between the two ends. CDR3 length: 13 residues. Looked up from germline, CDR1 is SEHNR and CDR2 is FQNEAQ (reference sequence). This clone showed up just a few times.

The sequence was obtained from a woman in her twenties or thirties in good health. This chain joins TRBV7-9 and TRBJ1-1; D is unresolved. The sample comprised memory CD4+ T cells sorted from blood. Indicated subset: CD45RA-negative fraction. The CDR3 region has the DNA TGTGCCAGCAGCTTCCGTATGAACACTGAAGCTTTCTTT. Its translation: CASSFRMNTEAFF.